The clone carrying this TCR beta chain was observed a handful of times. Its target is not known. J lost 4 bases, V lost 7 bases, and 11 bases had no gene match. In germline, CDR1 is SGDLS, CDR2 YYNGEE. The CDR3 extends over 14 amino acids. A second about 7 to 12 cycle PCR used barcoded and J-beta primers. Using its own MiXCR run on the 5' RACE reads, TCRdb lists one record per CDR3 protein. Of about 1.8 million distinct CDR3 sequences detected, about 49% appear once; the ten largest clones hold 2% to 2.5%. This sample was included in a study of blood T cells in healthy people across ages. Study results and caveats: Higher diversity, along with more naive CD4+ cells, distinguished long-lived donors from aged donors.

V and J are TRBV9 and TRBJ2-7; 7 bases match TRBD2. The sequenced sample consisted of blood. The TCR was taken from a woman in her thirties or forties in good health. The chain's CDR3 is CASVSERGRYEQYF. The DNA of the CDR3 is TGTGCCAGCGTTAGCGAGCGGGGTAGATACGAGCAGTACTTC.